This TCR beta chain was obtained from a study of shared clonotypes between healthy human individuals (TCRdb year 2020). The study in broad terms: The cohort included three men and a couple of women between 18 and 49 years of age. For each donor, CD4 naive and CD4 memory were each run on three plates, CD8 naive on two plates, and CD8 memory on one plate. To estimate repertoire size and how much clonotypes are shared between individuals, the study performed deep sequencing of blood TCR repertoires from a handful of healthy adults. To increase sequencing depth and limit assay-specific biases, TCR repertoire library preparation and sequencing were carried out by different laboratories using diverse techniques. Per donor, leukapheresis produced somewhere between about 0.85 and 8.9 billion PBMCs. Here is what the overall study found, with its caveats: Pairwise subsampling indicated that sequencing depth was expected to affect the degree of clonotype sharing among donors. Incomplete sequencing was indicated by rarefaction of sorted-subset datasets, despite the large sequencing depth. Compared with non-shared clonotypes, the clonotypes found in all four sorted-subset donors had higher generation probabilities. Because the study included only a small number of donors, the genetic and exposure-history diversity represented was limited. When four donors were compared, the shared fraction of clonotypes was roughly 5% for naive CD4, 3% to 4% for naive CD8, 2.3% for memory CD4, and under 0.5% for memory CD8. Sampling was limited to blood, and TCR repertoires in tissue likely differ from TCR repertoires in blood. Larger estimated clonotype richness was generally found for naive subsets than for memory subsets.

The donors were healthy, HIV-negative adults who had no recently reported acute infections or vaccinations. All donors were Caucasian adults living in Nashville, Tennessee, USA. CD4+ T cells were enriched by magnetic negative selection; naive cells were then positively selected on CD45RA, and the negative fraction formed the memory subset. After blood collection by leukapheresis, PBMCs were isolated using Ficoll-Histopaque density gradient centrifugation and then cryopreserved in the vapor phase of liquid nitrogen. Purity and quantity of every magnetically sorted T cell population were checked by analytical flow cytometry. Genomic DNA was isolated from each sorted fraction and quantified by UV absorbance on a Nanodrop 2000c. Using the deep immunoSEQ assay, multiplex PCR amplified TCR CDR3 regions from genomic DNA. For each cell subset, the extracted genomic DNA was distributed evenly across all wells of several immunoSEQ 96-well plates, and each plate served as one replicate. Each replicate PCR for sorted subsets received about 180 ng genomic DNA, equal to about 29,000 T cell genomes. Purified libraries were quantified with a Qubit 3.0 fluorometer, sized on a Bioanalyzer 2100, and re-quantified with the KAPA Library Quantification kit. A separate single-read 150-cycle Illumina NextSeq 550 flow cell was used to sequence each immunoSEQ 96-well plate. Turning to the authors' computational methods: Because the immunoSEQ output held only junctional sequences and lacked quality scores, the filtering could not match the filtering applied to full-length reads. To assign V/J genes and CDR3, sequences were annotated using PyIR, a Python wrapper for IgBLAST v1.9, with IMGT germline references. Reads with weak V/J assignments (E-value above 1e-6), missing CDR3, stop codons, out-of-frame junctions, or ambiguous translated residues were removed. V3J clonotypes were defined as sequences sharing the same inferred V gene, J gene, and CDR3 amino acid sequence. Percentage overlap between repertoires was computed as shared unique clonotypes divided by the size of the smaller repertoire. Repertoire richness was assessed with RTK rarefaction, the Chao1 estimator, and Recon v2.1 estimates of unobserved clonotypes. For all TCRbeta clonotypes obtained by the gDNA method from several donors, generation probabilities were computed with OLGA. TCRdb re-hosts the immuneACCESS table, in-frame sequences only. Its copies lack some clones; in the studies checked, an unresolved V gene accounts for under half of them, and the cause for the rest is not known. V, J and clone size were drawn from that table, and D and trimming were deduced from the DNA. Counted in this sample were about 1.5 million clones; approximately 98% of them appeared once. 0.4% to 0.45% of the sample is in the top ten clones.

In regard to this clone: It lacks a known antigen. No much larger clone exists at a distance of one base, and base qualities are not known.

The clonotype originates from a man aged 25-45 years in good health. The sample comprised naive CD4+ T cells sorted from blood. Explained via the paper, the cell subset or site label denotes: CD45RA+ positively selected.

The CDR3 protein sequence reads: CASSTWSGVVETQYF. At the DNA level, the sequence is TGTGCCAGTAGTACCTGGTCAGGGGTTGTGGAGACCCAGTACTTC. The rearranged segments are TRBV19 and TRBJ2-5; the D gene is perhaps TRBD1, on 6 matching bases. V and J are truncated by 4 bases and 5 bases respectively, leaving an intervening sequence of 17 bases. As encoded in the germline V gene (reference sequence), CDR1 is LNHDA while CDR2 is SQIVND. The CDR3, from cysteine to phenylalanine, totals 15 residues. The CDR3 DNA has 45 bases and is translated from base 1. Extended through the reference TRBV19 and TRBJ2-5 proteins, this CDR3 yields the full variable domain: DGGITQSPKYLFRKEGQNVTLSCEQNLNHDAMYWYRQDPGQGLRLIYYSQIVNDFQKGDIAEGYSVSREKKESFPLTVTSAQKNPTAFYLCASSTWSGVVETQYFGPGTRLLVL.